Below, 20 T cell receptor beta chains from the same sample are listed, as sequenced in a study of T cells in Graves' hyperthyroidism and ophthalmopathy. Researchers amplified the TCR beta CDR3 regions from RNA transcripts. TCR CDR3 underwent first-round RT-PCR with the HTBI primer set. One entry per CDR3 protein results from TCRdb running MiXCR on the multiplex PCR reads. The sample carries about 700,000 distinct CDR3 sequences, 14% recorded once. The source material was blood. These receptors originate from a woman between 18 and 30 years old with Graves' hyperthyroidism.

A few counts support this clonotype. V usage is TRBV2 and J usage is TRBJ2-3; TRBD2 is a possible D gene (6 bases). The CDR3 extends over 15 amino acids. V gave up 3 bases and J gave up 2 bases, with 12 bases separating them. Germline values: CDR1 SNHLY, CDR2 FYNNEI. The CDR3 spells CASSDGGLVTDTQYF. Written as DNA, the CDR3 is TGTGCCAGCAGTGATGGAGGGCTAGTCACAGATACGCAGTATTTT.

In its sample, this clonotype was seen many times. DNA for the CDR3: TGTGCCAGCAAAACATTCCAAGAGACCCAGTACTTC. It specifies CASKTFQETQYF. The rearrangement uses TRBV6-1 and TRBJ2-5; D is ambiguous. Germline CDR1 is MNHNS and CDR2 is SASEGT. V lost 7 bases and J 1 base, leaving 7 bases between the germline ends. This CDR3 contains 12 residues.

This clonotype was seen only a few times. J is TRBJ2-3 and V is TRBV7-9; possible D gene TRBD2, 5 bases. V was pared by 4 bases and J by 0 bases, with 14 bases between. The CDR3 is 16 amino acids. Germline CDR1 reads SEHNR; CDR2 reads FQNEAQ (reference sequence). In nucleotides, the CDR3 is TGTGCCAGCAGCTCCAGCTGGACTGTTAGCACAGATACGCAGTATTTT. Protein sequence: CASSSSWTVSTDTQYF.

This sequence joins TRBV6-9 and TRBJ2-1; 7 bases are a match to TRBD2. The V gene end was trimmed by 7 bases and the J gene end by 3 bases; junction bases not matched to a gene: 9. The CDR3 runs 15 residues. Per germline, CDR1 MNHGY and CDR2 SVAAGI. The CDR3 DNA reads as TGTGCCAGCACGTTTACCGGGACTAACTACAATGAGCAGTTCTTC. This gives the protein CASTFTGTNYNEQFF.

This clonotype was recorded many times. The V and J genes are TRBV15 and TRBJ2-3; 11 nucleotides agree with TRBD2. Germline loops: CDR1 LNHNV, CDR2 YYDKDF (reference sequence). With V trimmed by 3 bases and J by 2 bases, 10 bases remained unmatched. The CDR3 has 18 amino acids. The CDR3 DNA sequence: TGTGCCACCAGCAGGGACACACTAGCGGGAGCTGCCACAGATACGCAGTATTTT. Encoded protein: CATSRDTLAGAATDTQYF.

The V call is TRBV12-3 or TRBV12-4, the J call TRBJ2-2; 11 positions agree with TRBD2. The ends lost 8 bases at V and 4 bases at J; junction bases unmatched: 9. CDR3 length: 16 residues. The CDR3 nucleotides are TGTGCCAGCGTGAGGAATAGCGGGAGGGGCACCGGGGAGCTGTTTTTT. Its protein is CASVRNSGRGTGELFF.

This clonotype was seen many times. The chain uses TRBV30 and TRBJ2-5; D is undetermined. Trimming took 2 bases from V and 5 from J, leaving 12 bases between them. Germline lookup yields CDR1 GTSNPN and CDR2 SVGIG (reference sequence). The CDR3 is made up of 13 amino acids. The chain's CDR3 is CAWSPSPKETQYF. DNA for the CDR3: TGTGCCTGGAGTCCATCCCCAAAGGAGACCCAGTACTTC.

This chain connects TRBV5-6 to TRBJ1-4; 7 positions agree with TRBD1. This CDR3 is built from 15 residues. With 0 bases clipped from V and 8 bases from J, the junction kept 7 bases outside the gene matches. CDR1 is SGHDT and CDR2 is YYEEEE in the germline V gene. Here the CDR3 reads CASSLGQGGSEKLFF. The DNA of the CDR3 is TGTGCCAGCAGCTTGGGACAGGGAGGTAGCGAAAAACTGTTTTTT. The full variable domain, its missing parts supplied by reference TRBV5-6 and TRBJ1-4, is DAGVTQSPTHLIKTRGQQVTLRCSPKSGHDTVSWYQQALGQGPQFIFQYYEEEERQRGNFPDRFSGHQFPNYSSELNVNALLLGDSALYLCASSLGQGGSEKLFFGSGTQLSVL.

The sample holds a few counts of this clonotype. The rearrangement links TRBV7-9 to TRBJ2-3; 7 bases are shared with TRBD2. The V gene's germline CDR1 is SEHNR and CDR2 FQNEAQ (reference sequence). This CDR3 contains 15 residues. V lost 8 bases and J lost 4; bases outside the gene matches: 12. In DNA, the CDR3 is TGTGCCAGCCTTCCGACTAGCAGCTTCCCAGATACGCAGTATTTT. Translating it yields CASLPTSSFPDTQYF.

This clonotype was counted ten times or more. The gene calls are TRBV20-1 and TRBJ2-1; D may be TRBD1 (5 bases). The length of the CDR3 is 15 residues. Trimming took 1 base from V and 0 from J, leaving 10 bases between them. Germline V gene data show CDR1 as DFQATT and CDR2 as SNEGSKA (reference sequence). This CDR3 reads CSARGGGSSYNEQFF. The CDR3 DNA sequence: TGCAGTGCTAGAGGGGGCGGAAGCTCCTACAATGAGCAGTTCTTC.

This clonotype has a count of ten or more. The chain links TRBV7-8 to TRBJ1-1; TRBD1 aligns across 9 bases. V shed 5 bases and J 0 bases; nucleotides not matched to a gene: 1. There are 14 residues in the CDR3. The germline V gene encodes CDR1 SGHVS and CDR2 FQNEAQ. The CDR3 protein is CASSTGGVNTEAFF. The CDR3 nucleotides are TGTGCCAGCAGCACAGGGGGCGTGAACACTGAAGCTTTCTTT.

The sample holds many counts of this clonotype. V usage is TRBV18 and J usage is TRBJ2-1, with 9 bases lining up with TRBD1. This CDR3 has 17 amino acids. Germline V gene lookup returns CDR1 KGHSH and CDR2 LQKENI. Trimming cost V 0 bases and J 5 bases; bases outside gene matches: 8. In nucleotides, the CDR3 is TGTGCCAGCTCACCACCTATACTGGACAGGGGACACAATGAGCAGTTCTTC. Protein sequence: CASSPPILDRGHNEQFF. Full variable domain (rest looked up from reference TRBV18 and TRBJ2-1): NAGVMQNPRHLVRRRGQEARLRCSPMKGHSHVYWYRQLPEEGLKFMVYLQKENIIDESGMPKERFSAEFPKEGPSILRIQQVVRGDSAAYFCASSPPILDRGHNEQFFGPGTRLTVL.

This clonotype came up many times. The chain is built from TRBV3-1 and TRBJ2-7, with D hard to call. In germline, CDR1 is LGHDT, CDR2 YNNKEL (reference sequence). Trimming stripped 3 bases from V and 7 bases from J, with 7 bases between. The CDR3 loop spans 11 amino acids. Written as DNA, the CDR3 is TGTGCCAGCAGCCAGGCGACAGAGCAGTACTTC. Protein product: CASSQATEQYF.

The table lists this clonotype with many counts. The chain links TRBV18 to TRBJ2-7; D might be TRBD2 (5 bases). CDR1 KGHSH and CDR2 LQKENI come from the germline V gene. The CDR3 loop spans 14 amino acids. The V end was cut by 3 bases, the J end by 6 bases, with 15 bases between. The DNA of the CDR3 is TGTGCCAGCTCACCCGCAAGCGAGGGTAGCGAGCAGTACTTC. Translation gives CASSPASEGSEQYF. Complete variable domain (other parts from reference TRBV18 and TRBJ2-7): NAGVMQNPRHLVRRRGQEARLRCSPMKGHSHVYWYRQLPEEGLKFMVYLQKENIIDESGMPKERFSAEFPKEGPSILRIQQVVRGDSAAYFCASSPASEGSEQYFGPGTRLTVT.

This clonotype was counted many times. As DNA, the CDR3 is TGCGCCAGCAGCCAATCGGGGGGGCAAGAGCGTAATGAAAAACTGTTTTTT. Translating it yields CASSQSGGQERNEKLFF. This chain links TRBV4-3 with TRBJ1-4; tentative D call: TRBD1 (6 bases). CDR1 is LGHNA and CDR2 is YSLEER in the germline V gene. V was trimmed by 2 bases and J by 4 bases, leaving 17 bases between them. This CDR3 is built from 17 residues.

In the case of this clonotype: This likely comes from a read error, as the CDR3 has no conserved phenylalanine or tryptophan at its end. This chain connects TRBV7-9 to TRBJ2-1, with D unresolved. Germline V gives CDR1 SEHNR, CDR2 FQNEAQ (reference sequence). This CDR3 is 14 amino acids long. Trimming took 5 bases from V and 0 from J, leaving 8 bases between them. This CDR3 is CASSQDSSYNEQFI. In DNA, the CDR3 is TGTGCCAGCAGCCAGGATAGCTCCTACAATGAGCAGTTCATC.

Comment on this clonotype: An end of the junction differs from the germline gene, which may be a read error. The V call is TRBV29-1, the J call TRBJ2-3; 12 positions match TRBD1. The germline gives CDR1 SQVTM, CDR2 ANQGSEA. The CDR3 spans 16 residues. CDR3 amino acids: CSVEGRDRGPTGTQYF. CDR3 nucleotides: TGCAGCGTTGAAGGAAGGGACAGGGGGCCGACAGGTACGCAGTATTTT.

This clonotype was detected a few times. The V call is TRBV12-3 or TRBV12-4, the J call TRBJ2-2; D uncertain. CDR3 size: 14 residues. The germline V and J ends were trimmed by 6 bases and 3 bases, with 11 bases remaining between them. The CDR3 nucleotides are TGTGCCAGCAGCCCCCCCTTGGACACCGGGGAGCTGTTTTTT. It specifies CASSPPLDTGELFF.

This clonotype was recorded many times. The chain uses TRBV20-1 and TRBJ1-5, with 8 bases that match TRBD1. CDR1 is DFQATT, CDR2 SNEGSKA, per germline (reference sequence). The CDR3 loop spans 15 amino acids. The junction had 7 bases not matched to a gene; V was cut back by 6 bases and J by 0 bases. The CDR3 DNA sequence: TGCAGTGCCTCCGGGACAGGCTATAGCAATCAGCCCCAGCATTTT. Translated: CSASGTGYSNQPQHF.

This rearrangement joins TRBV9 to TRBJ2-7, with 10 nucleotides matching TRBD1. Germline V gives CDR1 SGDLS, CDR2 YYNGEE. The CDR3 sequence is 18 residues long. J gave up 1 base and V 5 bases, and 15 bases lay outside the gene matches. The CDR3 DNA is TGTGCCAGCAGTCAGCCCGGGACAGGGGCCTACGCTTCCTACGAGCAGTACTTC. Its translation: CASSQPGTGAYASYEQYF.